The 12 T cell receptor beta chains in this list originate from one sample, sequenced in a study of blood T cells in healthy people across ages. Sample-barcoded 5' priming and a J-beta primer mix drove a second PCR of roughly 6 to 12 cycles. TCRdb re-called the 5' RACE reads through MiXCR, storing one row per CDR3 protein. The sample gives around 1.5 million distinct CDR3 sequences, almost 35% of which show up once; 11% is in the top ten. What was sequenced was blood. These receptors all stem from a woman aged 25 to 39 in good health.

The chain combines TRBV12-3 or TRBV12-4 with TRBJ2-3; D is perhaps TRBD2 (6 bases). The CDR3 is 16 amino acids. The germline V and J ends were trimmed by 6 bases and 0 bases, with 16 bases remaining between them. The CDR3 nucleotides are TGTGCCAGCAGGACTCGCGGTAGCGGCAGCACAGATACGCAGTATTTT. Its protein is CASRTRGSGSTDTQYF.

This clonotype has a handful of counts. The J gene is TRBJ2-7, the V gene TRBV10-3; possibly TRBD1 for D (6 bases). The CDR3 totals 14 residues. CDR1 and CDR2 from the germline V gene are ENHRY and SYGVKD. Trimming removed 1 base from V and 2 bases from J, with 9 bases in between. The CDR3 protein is CAISEWGRPYEQYF. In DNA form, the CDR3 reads TGTGCCATCAGTGAGTGGGGGCGACCCTACGAGCAGTACTTC.

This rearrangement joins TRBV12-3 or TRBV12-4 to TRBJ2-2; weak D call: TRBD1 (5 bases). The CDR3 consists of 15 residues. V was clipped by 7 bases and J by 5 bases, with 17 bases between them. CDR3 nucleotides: TGTGCCAGCACTCGCTCCCTAGGGGAAACCGGGGAGCTGTTTTTT. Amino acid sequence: CASTRSLGETGELFF.

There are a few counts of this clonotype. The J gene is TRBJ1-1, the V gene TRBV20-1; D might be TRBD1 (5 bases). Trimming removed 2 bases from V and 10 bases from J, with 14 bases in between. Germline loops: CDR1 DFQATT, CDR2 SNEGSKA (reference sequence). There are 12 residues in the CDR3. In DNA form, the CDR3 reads TGCAGTGCTAGACTTGTCGGGGGAGGAGCTTTCTTT. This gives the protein CSARLVGGGAFF.

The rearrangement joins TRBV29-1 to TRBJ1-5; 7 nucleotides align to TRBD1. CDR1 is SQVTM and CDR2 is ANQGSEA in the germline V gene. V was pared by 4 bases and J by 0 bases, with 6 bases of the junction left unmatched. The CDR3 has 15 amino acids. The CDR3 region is CSVGTGPNSNQPQHF. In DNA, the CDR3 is TGCAGCGTTGGGACAGGTCCAAATAGCAATCAGCCCCAGCATTTT. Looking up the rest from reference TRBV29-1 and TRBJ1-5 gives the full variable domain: SAVISQKPSRDICQRGTSLTIQCQVDSQVTMMFWYRQQPGQSLTLIATANQGSEATYESGFVIDKFPISRPNLTFSTLTVSNMSPEDSSIYLCSVGTGPNSNQPQHFGDGTRLSIL.

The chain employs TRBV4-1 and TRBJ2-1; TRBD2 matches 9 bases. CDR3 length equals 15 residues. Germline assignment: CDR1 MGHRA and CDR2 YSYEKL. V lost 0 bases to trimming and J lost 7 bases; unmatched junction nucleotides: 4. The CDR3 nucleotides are TGCGCCAGCAGCCAAGAAGGCGGGGGGGCGAATGAGCAGTTCTTC. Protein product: CASSQEGGGANEQFF.

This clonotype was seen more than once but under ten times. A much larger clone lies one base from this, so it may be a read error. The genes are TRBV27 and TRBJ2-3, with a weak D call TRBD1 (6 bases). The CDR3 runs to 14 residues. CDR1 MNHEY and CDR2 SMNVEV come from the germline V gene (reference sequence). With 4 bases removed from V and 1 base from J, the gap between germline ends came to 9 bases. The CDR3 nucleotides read TGTGCCAGCAGTTCCTGGACAGGCACAGATACGCAGTATTTT. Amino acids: CASSSWTGTDTQYF.

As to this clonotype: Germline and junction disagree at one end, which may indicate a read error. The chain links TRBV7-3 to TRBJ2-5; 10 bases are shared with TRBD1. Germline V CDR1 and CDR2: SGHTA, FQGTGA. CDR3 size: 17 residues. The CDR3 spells CASSQRDRGQFQGTQYF. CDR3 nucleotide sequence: TGTGCCAGCAGCCAACGGGACAGGGGTCAATTCCAAGGGACCCAGTACTTC.

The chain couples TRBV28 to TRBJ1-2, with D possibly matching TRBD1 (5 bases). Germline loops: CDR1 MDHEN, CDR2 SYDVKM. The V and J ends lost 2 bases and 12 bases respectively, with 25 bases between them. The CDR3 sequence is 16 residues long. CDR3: CASSLGSGPSEGYDTF. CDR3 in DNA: TGTGCCAGCAGTTTAGGATCGGGACCGAGCGAGGGCTACGACACCTTC.

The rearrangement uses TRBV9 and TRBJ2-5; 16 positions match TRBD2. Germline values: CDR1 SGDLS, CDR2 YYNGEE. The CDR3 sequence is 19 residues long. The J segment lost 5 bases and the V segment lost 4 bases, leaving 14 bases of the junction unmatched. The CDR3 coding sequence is TGTGCCAGCAGCCCAGGGACTAGCGGGGGGGCTTCTGTCATTGAGACCCAGTACTTC. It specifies CASSPGTSGGASVIETQYF.

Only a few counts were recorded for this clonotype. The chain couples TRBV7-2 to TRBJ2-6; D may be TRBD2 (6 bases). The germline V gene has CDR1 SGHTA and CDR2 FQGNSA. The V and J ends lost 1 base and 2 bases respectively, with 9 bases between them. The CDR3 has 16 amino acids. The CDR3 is CASSLGWGAGANVLTF. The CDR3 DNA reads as TGTGCCAGCAGCTTAGGTTGGGGGGCTGGGGCCAACGTCCTGACTTTC.

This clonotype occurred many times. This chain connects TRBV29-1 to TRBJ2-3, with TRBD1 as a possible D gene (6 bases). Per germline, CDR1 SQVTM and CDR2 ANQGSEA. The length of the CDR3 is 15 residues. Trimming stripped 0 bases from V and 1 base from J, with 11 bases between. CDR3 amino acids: CSVEDNRVGTDTQYF. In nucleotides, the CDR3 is TGCAGCGTTGAAGATAACAGGGTGGGCACAGATACGCAGTATTTT.